A single sample is the source of the 21 T cell receptor beta chains below, sequenced in a study of molecular identifiers for immune sequencing clone quantification. MiXCR was run by TCRdb on the PCR reads, yielding one entry per CDR3 protein. The data hold about 640,000 distinct CDR3 sequences, with 20% observed a single time. The sequencing input was naive CD8+ T cells from blood, with Jurkat cell RNA spiked in. Subset denoted: FACS-sorted CD8+CD4-CCR7+CD45RA+ naive T cells. These receptors were obtained from a human donor in good health. Some libraries in this study had Jurkat cell RNA spiked in.

This chain joins TRBV20-1 and TRBJ2-2; TRBD1 or TRBD2 may be the D gene (5 bases each). CDR3 length: 13 residues. V lost 3 bases, J lost 2 bases, and 7 bases lay in between. Germline V CDR1 and CDR2: DFQATT, SNEGSKA (reference sequence). CDR3 loop: CSASGANTGELFF. The CDR3 nucleotides read TGCAGTGCTAGCGGGGCAAACACCGGGGAGCTGTTTTTT.

The V and J genes are TRBV20-1 and TRBJ2-6, with 9 nucleotides matching TRBD2. This CDR3 comprises 18 residues. Trimming removed 0 bases from V and 3 bases from J; junction bases left unmatched: 9. CDR1 and CDR2 (germline): DFQATT, SNEGSKA (reference sequence). DNA of the CDR3: TGCAGTGCTAGAGATATGGTAGCGGGAGTAGGTGGGGCCAACGTCCTGACTTTC. Translation: CSARDMVAGVGGANVLTF.

This clonotype was seen many times. The V call is TRBV4-3, the J call TRBJ1-1; D is perhaps TRBD1 (6 bases). Per germline, CDR1 LGHNA and CDR2 YSLEER. The V and J ends lost 7 bases and 3 bases respectively, with 27 bases between them. The CDR3 is made up of 18 amino acids. The CDR3 loop reads CASKLVGGAGLGHTEAFF. The CDR3 DNA follows: TGCGCCAGCAAACTGGTCGGGGGCGCAGGATTGGGGCACACTGAAGCTTTCTTT.

The chain couples TRBV14 to TRBJ2-1, with 8 nucleotides matching TRBD2. The junction had 16 bases not matched to a gene; V was cut back by 2 bases and J by 4 bases. The CDR3 length is 19 residues. From germline, CDR1 is SGHDN and CDR2 FVKESK. The CDR3 nucleotides read TGTGCCAGCAGCCAATTTCCGCAGAGGACACTAGCGGATTACAATGAGCAGTTCTTC. Translation gives CASSQFPQRTLADYNEQFF.

The rearrangement links TRBV9 to TRBJ2-7, with D perhaps matching TRBD2 (5 bases). V lost 2 bases to trimming and J lost 4 bases, with 19 bases between them. The CDR3 contains 16 residues. Looked up from germline, CDR1 is SGDLS and CDR2 is YYNGEE. CDR3 sequence reads: CASSVSGTNAGYEQYF. DNA for the CDR3: TGTGCCAGCAGCGTGAGCGGAACTAACGCGGGTTACGAGCAGTACTTC.

The chain links TRBV19 to TRBJ2-1, with 8 bases matching TRBD1. With 2 bases clipped from V and 6 bases from J, the junction kept 9 bases outside the gene matches. The CDR3 spans 16 residues. CDR1 is LNHDA and CDR2 is SQIVND in the germline V gene (reference sequence). This chain's CDR3 is CASSISSRGLGNEQFF. The CDR3 DNA follows: TGTGCCAGTAGTATATCCTCCAGGGGGCTGGGCAATGAGCAGTTCTTC.

This chain joins TRBV12-5 and TRBJ2-1; possibly TRBD2 for D (6 bases). V was pared by 5 bases and J by 4 bases, with 12 bases between. Germline V gene sequence: CDR1 LGHNT, CDR2 FRNRAP. The CDR3 sequence is 14 residues long. The CDR3 DNA reads as TGTGCTAGTGGTCGTAGCGGAGCTTACAATGAGCAGTTCTTC. As protein: CASGRSGAYNEQFF.

This clonotype was seen ten or more times. The chain links TRBV5-6 to TRBJ2-6; D is undetermined. The CDR3 runs 16 residues. Trimming stripped 2 bases from V and 6 bases from J, with 15 bases between. Germline V gene lookup returns CDR1 SGHDT and CDR2 YYEEEE. The CDR3: CASSFGVHPLANVLTF. CDR3 nucleotide sequence: TGTGCCAGCAGCTTTGGGGTCCACCCTTTGGCCAACGTCCTGACTTTC.

This clonotype was seen more than once but under ten times. This chain links TRBV13 with TRBJ2-5, with 8 positions matching TRBD2. The CDR3 extends over 17 amino acids. Germline-derived CDR1 and CDR2 are PRHDT and FYEKMQ (reference sequence). V lost 1 base, J lost 1 base, and 8 bases stayed unmatched. The CDR3 here is CASSLEATGGFQETQYF. In DNA, the CDR3 is TGTGCCAGCAGCTTAGAAGCGACGGGGGGGTTCCAAGAGACCCAGTACTTC.

This clonotype was detected ten times or more. The chain employs TRBV29-1 and TRBJ1-1, with TRBD1 matching over 9 bases. Germline V gives CDR1 SQVTM, CDR2 ANQGSEA. The CDR3 sequence is 15 residues long. V lost 4 bases, J lost 3 bases, and 9 bases stayed unmatched. The CDR3 DNA follows: TGCAGCGTTGTCTTCGGGACAGGGTTGGACACTGAAGCTTTCTTT. Its translation: CSVVFGTGLDTEAFF. The full variable domain, in which reference TRBV29-1 and TRBJ1-1 provide the parts outside the CDR3, is SAVISQKPSRDICQRGTSLTIQCQVDSQVTMMFWYRQQPGQSLTLIATANQGSEATYESGFVIDKFPISRPNLTFSTLTVSNMSPEDSSIYLCSVVFGTGLDTEAFFGQGTRLTVV.

In this sample, this clonotype turned up many times. The rearrangement links TRBV7-9 to TRBJ1-2, with a possible D match to TRBD1 (5 bases). CDR3 size: 14 residues. Germline-derived CDR1 and CDR2 are SEHNR and FQNEAQ (reference sequence). Deletions cut 10 bases from V and 5 bases from J, with 20 bases between. The CDR3 sequence is CATERWGGLYGYTF. The CDR3 coding sequence is TGTGCCACCGAGCGCTGGGGGGGTTTATATGGCTACACCTTC. The whole variable domain, filled in from reference TRBV7-9 and TRBJ1-2, reads DTGVSQNPRHKITKRGQNVTFRCDPISEHNRLYWYRQTLGQGPEFLTYFQNEAQLEKSRLLSDRFSAERPKGSFSTLEIQRTEQGDSAMYLCATERWGGLYGYTFGSGTRLTVV.

This clonotype has a count of ten or more. This rearrangement joins TRBV27 to TRBJ1-1, with a tentative D call TRBD1 (5 bases). V lost 4 bases and J 1 base, leaving 7 bases between the germline ends. This CDR3 comprises 13 residues. The V gene's germline CDR1 is MNHEY and CDR2 SMNVEV (reference sequence). The CDR3 region is CASSYQGNTEAFF. The CDR3 DNA sequence: TGTGCCAGCAGTTATCAGGGGAACACTGAAGCTTTCTTT.

This chain uses TRBV7-9 with TRBJ2-1; perhaps TRBD1 as D (6 bases). Germline CDR1 reads SEHNR; CDR2 reads FQNEAQ (reference sequence). The CDR3 extends over 17 amino acids. V was clipped by 5 bases and J by 4 bases, with 21 bases between them. The CDR3 DNA follows: TGTGCCAGCAGCCAGATGGGGGCTTACCGTGCGTACAATGAGCAGTTCTTC. Protein: CASSQMGAYRAYNEQFF. Based on the CDR3 plus reference TRBV7-9 and TRBJ2-1, the full variable domain is DTGVSQNPRHKITKRGQNVTFRCDPISEHNRLYWYRQTLGQGPEFLTYFQNEAQLEKSRLLSDRFSAERPKGSFSTLEIQRTEQGDSAMYLCASSQMGAYRAYNEQFFGPGTRLTVL.

The sample holds many counts of this clonotype. V and J are TRBV5-1 and TRBJ2-7, with a possible D match to TRBD1 (6 bases). The germline V gene has CDR1 SGHRS and CDR2 YFSETQ. The length of the CDR3 is 14 residues. Trimming took 2 bases from V and 1 from J, leaving 10 bases between them. The CDR3 nucleotides are TGCGCCAGCAGCTTAAGACAGGTATCCTACGAGCAGTACTTC. Protein product: CASSLRQVSYEQYF.

In this sample, this clonotype turned up a few times. This sequence joins TRBV19 and TRBJ2-7; tentatively, D is TRBD1 or TRBD2 (5 bases each). The ends were cut back, 5 bases at V and 0 bases at J, with 8 bases in the middle. Germline-derived CDR1 and CDR2 are LNHDA and SQIVND (reference sequence). This CDR3 has 13 residues. CDR3 bases: TGTGCCAGTAGTGGGGACGACTCCTACGAGCAGTACTTC. It translates to CASSGDDSYEQYF.

J is TRBJ2-4 and V is TRBV5-8; the D gene is possibly TRBD2 (6 bases). Trimming stripped 5 bases from V and 9 bases from J, with 21 bases between. The CDR3 sequence is 15 residues long. CDR1 and CDR2 (germline): SGHTS, YDEGEE. CDR3 protein: CASRRAAVGGPIQYF. The CDR3 bases are TGTGCCAGCAGGCGGGCGGCAGTGGGAGGTCCCATTCAGTACTTC.

To note about this clonotype: With a much larger clone just one base away, this may be a read error. The CDR3 reads CASSPAFQETQYF. The CDR3 DNA sequence: TGTGCCAGCAGCCCCGCCTTCCAAGAGACCCAGTACTTC. V usage is TRBV14 and J usage is TRBJ2-5, with unresolved D. The germline CDR1 and CDR2 sequences are SGHDN and FVKESK. The CDR3 is made up of 13 amino acids. V was pared by 4 bases and J by 1 base, with 7 bases between.

This clonotype has a count of ten or more. The CDR3 protein is CASSPRTGFNQPQHF. CDR3 nucleotide sequence: TGCGCCAGCAGCCCCAGGACAGGGTTCAATCAGCCCCAGCATTTT. The chain carries TRBV4-3 and TRBJ1-5, with 8 nucleotides matching TRBD1. This CDR3 region has 15 residues. Per germline, CDR1 LGHNA and CDR2 YSLEER. V shed 4 bases, J shed 3 bases, and the junction held 5 bases outside the gene matches.

This clonotype was found many times. The chain has TRBV19 and TRBJ1-1; D is undetermined. Germline CDR1 reads LNHDA; CDR2 reads SQIVND (reference sequence). The V and J ends lost 3 bases and 3 bases respectively, with 14 bases between them. The CDR3 sequence is 15 residues long. DNA of the CDR3: TGTGCCAGTAGTATTGGTCCCTACGGAGACACTGAAGCTTTCTTT. Encoded protein: CASSIGPYGDTEAFF.

Ten or more counts support this clonotype. CDR3 bases: TGTGCCAGCAGGAATCCGGGACAAGGTAATCCCCAGCATTTT. Amino acids: CASRNPGQGNPQHF. This chain uses TRBV2 with TRBJ1-5; weak D call: TRBD1 (6 bases). In germline, CDR1 is SNHLY, CDR2 FYNNEI. V lost 6 bases and J lost 10, with 19 bases in between. The CDR3 consists of 14 residues.

A few counts support this clonotype. The genes are TRBV7-6 and TRBJ2-1; 8 nucleotides match TRBD1. The germline V gene has CDR1 SGHVS and CDR2 FNYEAQ. J was trimmed by 5 bases and V by 5 bases; bases with no gene match: 2. The CDR3 spans 13 residues. The CDR3 DNA sequence: TGTGCCAGCAGCCCCAGGGGGCACAATGAGCAGTTCTTC. Its protein product is CASSPRGHNEQFF.